This T cell receptor (beta chain) emerged from a study of shared clonotypes between healthy human individuals. The method was immunoSEQ multiplex PCR; TCRdb's version includes in-frame clones alone and lacks a portion of them. In the table there are some 680,000 clones, 73% of which are singletons. This clone was seen many times. V was cut by 5 bases and J by 2 bases, with 12 bases left in between. CDR1 SEHNR and CDR2 FQNEAQ come from the germline V gene (reference sequence). CDR3 length equals 14 residues. The receptor's source is a woman in her 30s in good health. The chain carries TRBV7-9 and TRBJ1-2, with D possibly TRBD1 on 6 matching bases. Sequenced input: memory CD4+ T cells sorted from blood. Subset indicated: CD45RA-negative fraction. For the CDR3, the DNA is TGTGCCAGCAGCAGGCAGGGGCCCAACTATGGCTACACCTTC. It is translated as CASSRQGPNYGYTF. Full variable domain (rest looked up from reference TRBV7-9 and TRBJ1-2): DTGVSQNPRHKITKRGQNVTFRCDPISEHNRLYWYRQTLGQGPEFLTYFQNEAQLEKSRLLSDRFSAERPKGSFSTLEIQRTEQGDSAMYLCASSRQGPNYGYTFGSGTRLTVV.